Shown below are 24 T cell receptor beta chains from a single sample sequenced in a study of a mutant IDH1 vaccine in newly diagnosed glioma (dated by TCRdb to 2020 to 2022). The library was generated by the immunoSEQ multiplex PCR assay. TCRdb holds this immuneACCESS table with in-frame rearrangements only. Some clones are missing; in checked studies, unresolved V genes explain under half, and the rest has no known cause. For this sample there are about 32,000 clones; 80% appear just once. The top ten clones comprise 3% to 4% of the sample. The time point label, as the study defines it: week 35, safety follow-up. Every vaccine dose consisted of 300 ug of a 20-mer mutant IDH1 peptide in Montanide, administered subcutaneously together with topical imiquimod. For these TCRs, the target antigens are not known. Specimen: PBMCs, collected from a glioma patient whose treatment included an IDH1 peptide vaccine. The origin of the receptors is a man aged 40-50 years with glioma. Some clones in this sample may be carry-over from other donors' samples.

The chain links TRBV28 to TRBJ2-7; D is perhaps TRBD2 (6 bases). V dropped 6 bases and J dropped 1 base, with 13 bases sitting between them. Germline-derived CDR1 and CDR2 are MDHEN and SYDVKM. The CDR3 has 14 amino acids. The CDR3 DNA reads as TGTGCCAGCAGCCTAGACGGAGGGTCCTACGAGCAGTACTTC. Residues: CASSLDGGSYEQYF.

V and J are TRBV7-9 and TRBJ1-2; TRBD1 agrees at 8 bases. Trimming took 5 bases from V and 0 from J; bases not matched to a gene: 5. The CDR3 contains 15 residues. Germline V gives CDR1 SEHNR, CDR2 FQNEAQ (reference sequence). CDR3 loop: CASSTPGGTNYGYTF. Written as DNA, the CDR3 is TGTGCCAGCAGCACACCAGGGGGCACTAACTATGGCTACACCTTC.

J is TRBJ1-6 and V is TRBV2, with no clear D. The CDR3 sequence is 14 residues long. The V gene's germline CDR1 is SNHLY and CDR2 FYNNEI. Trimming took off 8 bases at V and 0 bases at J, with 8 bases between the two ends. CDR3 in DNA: TGTGCCAGCGCCGGAAGCTCCTATAATTCACCCCTCCACTTT. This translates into CASAGSSYNSPLHF.

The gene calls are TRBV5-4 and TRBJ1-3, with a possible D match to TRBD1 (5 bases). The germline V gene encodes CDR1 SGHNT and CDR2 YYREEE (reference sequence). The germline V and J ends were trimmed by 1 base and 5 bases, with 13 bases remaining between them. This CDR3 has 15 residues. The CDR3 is CASSLTLGGRNTIYF. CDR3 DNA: TGTGCCAGCAGCTTGACCTTGGGGGGAAGAAACACCATATATTTT.

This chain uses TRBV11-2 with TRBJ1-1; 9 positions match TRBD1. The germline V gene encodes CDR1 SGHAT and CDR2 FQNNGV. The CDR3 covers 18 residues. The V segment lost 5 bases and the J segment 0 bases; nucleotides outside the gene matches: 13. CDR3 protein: CASSPVTGGLVMNTEAFF. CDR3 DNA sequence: TGTGCCAGCAGCCCCGTCACAGGGGGCCTTGTTATGAACACTGAAGCTTTCTTT.

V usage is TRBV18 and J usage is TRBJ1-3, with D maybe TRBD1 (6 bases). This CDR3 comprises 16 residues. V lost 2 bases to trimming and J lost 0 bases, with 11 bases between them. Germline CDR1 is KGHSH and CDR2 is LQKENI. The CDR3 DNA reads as TGTGCCAGCTCACCAGACAGGCTGAGCTCTGGAAACACCATATATTTT. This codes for CASSPDRLSSGNTIYF.

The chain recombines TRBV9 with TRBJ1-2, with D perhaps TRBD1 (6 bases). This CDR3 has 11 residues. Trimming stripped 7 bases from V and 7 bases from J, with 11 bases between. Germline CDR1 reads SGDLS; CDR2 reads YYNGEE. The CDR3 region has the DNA TGTGCCAGCTGGGGAGGGGGTGGCTACACCTTC. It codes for CASWGGGGYTF.

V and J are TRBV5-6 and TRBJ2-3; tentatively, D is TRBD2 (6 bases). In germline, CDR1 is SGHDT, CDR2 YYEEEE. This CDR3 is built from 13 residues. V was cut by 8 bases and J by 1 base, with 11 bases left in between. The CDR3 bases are TGTGCCAGTGCTCCGGGGGGCACAGATACGCAGTATTTT. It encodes CASAPGGTDTQYF.

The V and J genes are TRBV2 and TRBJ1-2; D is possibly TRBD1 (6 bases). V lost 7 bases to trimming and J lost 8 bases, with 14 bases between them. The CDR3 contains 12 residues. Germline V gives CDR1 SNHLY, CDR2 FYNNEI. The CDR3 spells CASKEGGLGYTF. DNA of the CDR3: TGTGCCAGCAAAGAGGGGGGACTCGGCTACACCTTC.

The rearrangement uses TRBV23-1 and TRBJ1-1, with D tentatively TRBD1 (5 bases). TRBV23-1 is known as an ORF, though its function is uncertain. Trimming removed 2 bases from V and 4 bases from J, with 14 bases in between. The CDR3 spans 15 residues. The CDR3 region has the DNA TGCGCCAGCAGTCAAACGGGACCAGTAGGCACTGAAGCTTTCTTT. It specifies CASSQTGPVGTEAFF.

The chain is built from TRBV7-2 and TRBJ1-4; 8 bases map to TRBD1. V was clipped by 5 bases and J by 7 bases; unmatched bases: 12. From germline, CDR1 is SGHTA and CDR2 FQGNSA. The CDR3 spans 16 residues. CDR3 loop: CASSPRQGAQSEKLFF. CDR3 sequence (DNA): TGTGCCAGCAGCCCGAGGCAGGGGGCGCAAAGTGAAAAACTGTTTTTT.

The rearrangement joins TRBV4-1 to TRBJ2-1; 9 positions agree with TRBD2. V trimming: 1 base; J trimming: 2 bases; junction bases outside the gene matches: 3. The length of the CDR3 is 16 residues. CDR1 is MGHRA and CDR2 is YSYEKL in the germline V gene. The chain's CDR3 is CASSQAERGAYNEQFF. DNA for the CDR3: TGCGCCAGCAGCCAAGCGGAGCGGGGGGCCTACAATGAGCAGTTCTTC.

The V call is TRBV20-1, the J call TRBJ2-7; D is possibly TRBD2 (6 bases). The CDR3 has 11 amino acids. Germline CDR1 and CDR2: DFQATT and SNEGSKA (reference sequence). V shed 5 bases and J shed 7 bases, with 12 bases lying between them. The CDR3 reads CSALESGEQYF. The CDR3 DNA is TGCAGTGCTTTGGAGAGCGGGGAGCAGTACTTC.

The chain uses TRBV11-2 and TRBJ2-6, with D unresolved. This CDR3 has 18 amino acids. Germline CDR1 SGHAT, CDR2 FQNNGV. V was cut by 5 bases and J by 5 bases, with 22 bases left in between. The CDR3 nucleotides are TGTGCCAGCAGCCTAATGACCAAGCAACAAAGTCGGGCCAACGTCCTGACTTTC. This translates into CASSLMTKQQSRANVLTF.

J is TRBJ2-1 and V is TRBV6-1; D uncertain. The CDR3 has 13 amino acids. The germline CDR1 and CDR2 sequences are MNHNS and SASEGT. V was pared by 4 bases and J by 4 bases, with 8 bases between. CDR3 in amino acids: CASSGQTYNEQFF. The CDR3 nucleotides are TGTGCCAGCAGTGGGCAGACATACAATGAGCAGTTCTTC.

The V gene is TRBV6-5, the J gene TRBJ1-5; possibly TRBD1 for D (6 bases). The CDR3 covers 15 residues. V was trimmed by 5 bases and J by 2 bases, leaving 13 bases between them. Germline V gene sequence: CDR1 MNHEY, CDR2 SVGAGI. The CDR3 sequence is CASSLQGYGNQPQHF. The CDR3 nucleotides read TGTGCCAGCAGTCTTCAGGGGTACGGCAATCAGCCCCAGCATTTT.

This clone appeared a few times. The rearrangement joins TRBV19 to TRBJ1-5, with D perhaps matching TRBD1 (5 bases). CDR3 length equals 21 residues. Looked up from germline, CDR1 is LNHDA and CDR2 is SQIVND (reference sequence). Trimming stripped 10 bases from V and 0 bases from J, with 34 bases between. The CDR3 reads CATRLGQEAGPIRYSNQPQHF. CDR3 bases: TGTGCCACCCGTTTGGGCCAGGAGGCAGGGCCGATTCGATATAGCAATCAGCCCCAGCATTTT.

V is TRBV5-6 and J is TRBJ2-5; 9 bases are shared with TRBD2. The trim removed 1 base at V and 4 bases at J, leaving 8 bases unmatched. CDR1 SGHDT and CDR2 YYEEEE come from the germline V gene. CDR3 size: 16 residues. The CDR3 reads CASSLPRGGASETQYF. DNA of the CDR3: TGTGCCAGCAGCTTGCCTCGCGGGGGGGCCTCAGAGACCCAGTACTTC.

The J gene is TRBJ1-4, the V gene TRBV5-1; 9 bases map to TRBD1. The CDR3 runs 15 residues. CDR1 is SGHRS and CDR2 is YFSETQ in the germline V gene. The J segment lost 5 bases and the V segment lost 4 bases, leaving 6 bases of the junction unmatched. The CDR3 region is CASSVSGTGNEKLFF. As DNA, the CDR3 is TGCGCCAGCAGCGTCTCCGGGACAGGGAATGAAAAACTGTTTTTT.

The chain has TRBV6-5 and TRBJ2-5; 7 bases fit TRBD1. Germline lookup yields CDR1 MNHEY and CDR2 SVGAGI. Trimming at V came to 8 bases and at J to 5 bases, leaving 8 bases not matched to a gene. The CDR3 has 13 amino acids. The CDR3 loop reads CASGTGARETQYF. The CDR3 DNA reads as TGTGCCAGCGGTACAGGGGCCCGGGAGACCCAGTACTTC.

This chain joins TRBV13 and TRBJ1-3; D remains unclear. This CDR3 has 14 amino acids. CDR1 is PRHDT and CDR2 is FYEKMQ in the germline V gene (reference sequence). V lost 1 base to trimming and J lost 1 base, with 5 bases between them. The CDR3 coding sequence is TGTGCCAGCAGCTTAGCCCATTCTGGAAACACCATATATTTT. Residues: CASSLAHSGNTIYF.

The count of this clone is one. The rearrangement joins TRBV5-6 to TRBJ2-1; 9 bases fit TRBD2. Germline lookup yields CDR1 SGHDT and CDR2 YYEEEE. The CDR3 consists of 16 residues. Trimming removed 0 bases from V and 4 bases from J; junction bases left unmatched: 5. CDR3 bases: TGTGCCAGCAGCTTGGGGGGGACTAGCCCTTACAATGAGCAGTTCTTC. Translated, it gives CASSLGGTSPYNEQFF.

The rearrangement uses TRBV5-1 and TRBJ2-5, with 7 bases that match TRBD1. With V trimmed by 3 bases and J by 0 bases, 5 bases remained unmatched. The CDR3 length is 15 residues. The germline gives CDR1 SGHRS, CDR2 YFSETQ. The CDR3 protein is CASSWGTVHQETQYF. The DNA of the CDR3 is TGCGCCAGCAGCTGGGGGACAGTTCACCAAGAGACCCAGTACTTC.

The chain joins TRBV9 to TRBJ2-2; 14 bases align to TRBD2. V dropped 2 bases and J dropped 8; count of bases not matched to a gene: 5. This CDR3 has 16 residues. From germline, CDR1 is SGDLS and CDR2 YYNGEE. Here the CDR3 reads CASSVGTSGSGGELFF. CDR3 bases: TGTGCCAGCAGCGTCGGGACTAGCGGGAGTGGGGGGGAGCTGTTTTTT.